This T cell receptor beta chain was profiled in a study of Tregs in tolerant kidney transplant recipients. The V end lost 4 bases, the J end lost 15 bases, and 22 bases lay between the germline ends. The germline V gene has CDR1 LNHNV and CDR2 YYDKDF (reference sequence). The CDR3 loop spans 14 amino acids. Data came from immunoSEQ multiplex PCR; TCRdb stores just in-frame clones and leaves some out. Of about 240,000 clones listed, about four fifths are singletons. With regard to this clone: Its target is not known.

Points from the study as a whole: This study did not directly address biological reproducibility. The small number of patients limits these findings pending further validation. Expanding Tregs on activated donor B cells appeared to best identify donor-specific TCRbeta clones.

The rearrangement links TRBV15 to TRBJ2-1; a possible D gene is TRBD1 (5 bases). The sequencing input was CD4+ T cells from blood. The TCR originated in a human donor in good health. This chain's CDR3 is CATSNPLRTSRRFF. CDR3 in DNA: TGTGCCACCAGCAACCCACTCCGGACATCGCGGCGGTTCTTC.